One sample yielded the 18 T cell receptor beta chains listed below, sequenced in a study of shared clonotypes between healthy human individuals. The protocol was immunoSEQ multiplex PCR, while the TCRdb copy is restricted to in-frame clones and leaves out a portion. Of 950,000 to 1,100,000 clones listed, 78% are singletons. Sequencing was done on a sample of memory CD4+ T cells from PBMCs. As to subset: CD45RA-negative fraction. Receptors originate from a man between 18 and 35 years old in good health. Some clones in this sample may be carry-over from other donors' samples.

This clone was observed a few times. A far larger clone is off by one base, so a read error is likely. The sample holds other DNA sequences that translate to the same CDR3. The chain uses TRBV11-2 and TRBJ2-1; D gene uncertain. V lost 6 bases and J lost 3, with 15 bases in between. CDR1 and CDR2 from the germline V gene are SGHAT and FQNNGV. The CDR3 is 15 amino acids. CDR3 region: CASSDSHFNYNEQFF. CDR3 nucleotide sequence: TGTGCCAGCAGTGACTCTCATTTCAACTACAATGAGCAGTTCTTC.

This clone was detected once. The gene calls are TRBV6-4 and TRBJ1-1; D remains unclear. CDR1 is MRHNA and CDR2 is SNTAGT in the germline V gene. CDR3 size: 16 residues. V gave up 7 bases and J gave up 1 base, with 19 bases separating them. The CDR3 here is CASILSRVRKNTEAFF. The CDR3 bases are TGTGCCAGCATTCTATCCAGAGTCCGAAAGAACACTGAAGCTTTCTTT.

The gene calls are TRBV10-2 and TRBJ2-7; 9 nucleotides agree with TRBD1. After removal of 6 bases from V and 3 bases from J, the junction contained 3 bases not matched to a gene. CDR1 is WSHSY, CDR2 SAAADI, per germline. This CDR3 region has 13 residues. In DNA form, the CDR3 reads TGCGCCAGCAGCCGGGACAGGGTCTACGAGCAGTACTTC. The encoded protein is CASSRDRVYEQYF.

This chain links TRBV30 with TRBJ2-7, with D perhaps TRBD1 (6 bases). The ends were cut back, 7 bases at V and 3 bases at J, with 10 bases in the middle. CDR1 is GTSNPN and CDR2 is SVGIG in the germline V gene (reference sequence). The CDR3 is 11 amino acids. CDR3 bases: TGTGCCTCACAGGGTTACTACGAGCAGTACTTC. Encoded protein: CASQGYYEQYF.

This clone was detected once. The gene calls are TRBV5-6 and TRBJ1-1; no reliable D call. The ends were cut back, 0 bases at V and 4 bases at J, with 4 bases in the middle. This CDR3 is 12 amino acids long. Germline loops: CDR1 SGHDT, CDR2 YYEEEE. In DNA form, the CDR3 reads TGTGCCAGCAGCTTGGAGAGCACTGAAGCTTTCTTT. It yields the protein CASSLESTEAFF.

The chain recombines TRBV2 with TRBJ1-1; D is undetermined. Trimming shortened V by 0 bases and J by 4 bases, and 9 bases separated the two germline ends. The germline V gene has CDR1 SNHLY and CDR2 FYNNEI. The CDR3 is made up of 14 amino acids. In DNA form, the CDR3 reads TGTGCCAGCAGTGAAGCGCCGGCAGCCACTGAAGCTTTCTTT. Translating it yields CASSEAPAATEAFF.

In its sample, this clone was seen many times. This chain joins TRBV14 and TRBJ2-7; D is perhaps TRBD2 (5 bases). The CDR3 consists of 13 residues. The germline gives CDR1 SGHDN, CDR2 FVKESK. Trimming removed 4 bases at V and 2 bases at J, with 9 bases between. The CDR3 DNA sequence: TGTGCCAGCAGCCCGACTAACCCCTACGAGCAGTACTTC. Protein product: CASSPTNPYEQYF. The full variable domain, completed using reference TRBV14 and TRBJ2-7, is EAGVTQFPSHSVIEKGQTVTLRCDPISGHDNLYWYRRVMGKEIKFLLHFVKESKQDESGMPNNRFLAERTGGTYSTLKVQPAELEDSGVYFCASSPTNPYEQYFGPGTRLTVT.

V gene TRBV5-1 combines with J gene TRBJ2-3; 8 bases line up with TRBD1. Germline trimming cut 2 bases from V and 2 bases from J; bases unmatched to any gene: 7. The V gene's germline CDR1 is SGHRS and CDR2 YFSETQ. This CDR3 has 16 amino acids. The CDR3, as DNA: TGCGCCAGCAGCTTTCTGACAGGGGCTGACACAGATACGCAGTATTTT. As protein: CASSFLTGADTDTQYF.

This chain connects TRBV9 to TRBJ2-6; perhaps TRBD1 as D (5 bases). This CDR3 has 15 residues. CDR1 is SGDLS, CDR2 YYNGEE, per germline. V lost 0 bases, J lost 2 bases, and 6 bases lay in between. CDR3 protein: CASSVEGTGANVLTF. The DNA of the CDR3 is TGTGCCAGCAGCGTAGAGGGGACTGGGGCCAACGTCCTGACTTTC.

This chain links TRBV7-2 with TRBJ1-2; perhaps TRBD1 as D (5 bases). V was cut by 3 bases and J by 6 bases, with 11 bases left in between. Germline CDR1 SGHTA, CDR2 FQGNSA. The CDR3 spans 13 residues. The CDR3, as DNA: TGTGCCAGCAGCTTTGGGCAGGGTAATGGCTACACCTTC. Translation gives CASSFGQGNGYTF.

This clone was recorded a few times. V gene TRBV28 combines with J gene TRBJ1-2, with TRBD1 matching over 12 bases. The CDR3 covers 16 residues. Germline CDR1 and CDR2: MDHEN and SYDVKM. V was pared by 7 bases and J by 7 bases, with 13 bases of the junction left unmatched. For the CDR3, the DNA is TGTGCCAGCACACCCCCGGGACAGGGGGCGATGGCTGGCTACACCTTC. Its translation is CASTPPGQGAMAGYTF.

The CDR3 DNA is TGTGCCAGCAGTGGGCTAGCGGGAGATAATGAGCAGTTCTTC. Its translation: CASSGLAGDNEQFF. This sequence joins TRBV28 and TRBJ2-1, with 10 nucleotides matching TRBD2. With 5 bases clipped from V and 7 bases from J, the junction kept 5 bases outside the gene matches. Germline CDR1 and CDR2: MDHEN and SYDVKM. This CDR3 region has 14 residues.

Notes on this clone: This sample also contains other DNA sequences that code for the same CDR3. The rearrangement joins TRBV28 to TRBJ2-7, with TRBD1 matching over 10 bases. The CDR3 totals 15 residues. V trimming: 3 bases; J trimming: 2 bases; junction bases outside the gene matches: 4. The germline gives CDR1 MDHEN, CDR2 SYDVKM. CDR3 coding DNA: TGTGCCAGCAGTTTCTCGGGACAGGGGCCCTACGAGCAGTACTTC. The encoded protein is CASSFSGQGPYEQYF.

The chain couples TRBV14 to TRBJ1-2, with D maybe TRBD1 (6 bases). This CDR3 region has 15 residues. Trimming shortened V by 4 bases and J by 4 bases, and 16 bases separated the two germline ends. Per germline, CDR1 SGHDN and CDR2 FVKESK. The chain's CDR3 is CASSPYREGIYGYTF. The CDR3 DNA reads as TGTGCCAGCAGCCCTTACAGGGAAGGGATCTATGGCTACACCTTC.

In nucleotides, the CDR3 is TGTGCCAGCAGCTTAGTTAGGAGCGGCTCCTACAATGAGCAGTTCTTC. This sequence encodes CASSLVRSGSYNEQFF. This chain links TRBV11-2 with TRBJ2-1, with D tentatively TRBD2 (5 bases). The CDR3 is made up of 16 amino acids. The germline gives CDR1 SGHAT, CDR2 FQNNGV. Trimming shortened V by 1 base and J by 0 bases, and 10 bases separated the two germline ends.

With regard to this clone: The sample contains more than one DNA sequence encoding this CDR3. The chain recombines TRBV19 with TRBJ1-2, with a tentative D call TRBD1 (5 bases). The CDR3 is 13 residues long. V was cut by 3 bases and J by 4 bases, with 9 bases left in between. Germline V CDR1 and CDR2: LNHDA, SQIVND (reference sequence). The CDR3 nucleotides are TGTGCCAGTAGTATCGGTAGGGGCTATGGCTACACCTTC. Translating gives CASSIGRGYGYTF. The complete variable domain, with remaining parts taken from reference TRBV19 and TRBJ1-2, reads DGGITQSPKYLFRKEGQNVTLSCEQNLNHDAMYWYRQDPGQGLRLIYYSQIVNDFQKGDIAEGYSVSREKKESFPLTVTSAQKNPTAFYLCASSIGRGYGYTFGSGTRLTVV.

As for this clone: The sample holds other DNA sequences that translate to the same CDR3. The chain carries TRBV11-3 and TRBJ2-1, with 11 bases aligning to TRBD2. CDR3 length: 15 residues. Trimming took 1 base from V and 4 from J; bases not matched to a gene: 0. CDR1 and CDR2 (germline): SGHNT, YENEEA. The CDR3: CASSLGTSGYNEQFF. CDR3 nucleotides: TGTGCCAGCAGCTTAGGGACTAGCGGGTACAATGAGCAGTTCTTC.

The chain combines TRBV9 with TRBJ1-3; tentative D call: TRBD1 (6 bases). Germline CDR1 is SGDLS and CDR2 is YYNGEE. The CDR3 loop spans 13 amino acids. Trimming took off 3 bases at V and 4 bases at J, with 8 bases between the two ends. CDR3 protein: CASSAGQGNTIYF. CDR3 coding DNA: TGTGCCAGCAGCGCCGGACAGGGAAACACCATATATTTT.